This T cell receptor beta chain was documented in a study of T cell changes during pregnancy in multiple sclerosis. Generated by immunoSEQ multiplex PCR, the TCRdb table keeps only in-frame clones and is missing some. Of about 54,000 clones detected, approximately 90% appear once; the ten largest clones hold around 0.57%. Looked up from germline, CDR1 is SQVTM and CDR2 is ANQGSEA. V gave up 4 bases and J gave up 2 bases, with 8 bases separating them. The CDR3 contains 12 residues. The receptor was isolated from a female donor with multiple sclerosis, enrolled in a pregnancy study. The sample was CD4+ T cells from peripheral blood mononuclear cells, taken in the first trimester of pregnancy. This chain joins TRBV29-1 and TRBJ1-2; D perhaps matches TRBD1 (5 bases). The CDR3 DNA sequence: TGCAGCGTTGCGGCAGGGAACTATGGCTACACCTTC. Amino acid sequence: CSVAAGNYGYTF.